The present T cell receptor (beta chain) was sequenced within a study of blood T cell repertoires in COVID-19. Study-level information: From T cells, B-cell-depleted T cells, or PBMCs came the material, which was cDNA or gDNA.

Everyone who took part was roughly 18 to 89 years old, and they came from about 25 US areas. Researchers sorted participants into cohorts using their self-reported clinical history. Up to 2 weeks before entering the study, exposed participants had met a COVID-19 case. Data came from immunoSEQ multiplex PCR; TCRdb stores just in-frame clones and leaves some out. Here the sample spans some 240,000 clones, 75% to 90% being singletons. The V and J ends lost 5 bases and 0 bases respectively, with 14 bases between them. Per germline, CDR1 SGHVS and CDR2 FQNEAQ. This CDR3 has 16 residues. The sequenced sample was PBMCs or T cells enriched from blood (not recorded which). The chain links TRBV7-8 to TRBJ2-1; D not certain. The receptor's source is a woman in her thirties or forties who had been exposed to COVID-19. The CDR3 DNA sequence: TGTGCCAGCAGCCCGATCGGTGTTAGCTCCTACAATGAGCAGTTCTTC. Encoded protein: CASSPIGVSSYNEQFF.